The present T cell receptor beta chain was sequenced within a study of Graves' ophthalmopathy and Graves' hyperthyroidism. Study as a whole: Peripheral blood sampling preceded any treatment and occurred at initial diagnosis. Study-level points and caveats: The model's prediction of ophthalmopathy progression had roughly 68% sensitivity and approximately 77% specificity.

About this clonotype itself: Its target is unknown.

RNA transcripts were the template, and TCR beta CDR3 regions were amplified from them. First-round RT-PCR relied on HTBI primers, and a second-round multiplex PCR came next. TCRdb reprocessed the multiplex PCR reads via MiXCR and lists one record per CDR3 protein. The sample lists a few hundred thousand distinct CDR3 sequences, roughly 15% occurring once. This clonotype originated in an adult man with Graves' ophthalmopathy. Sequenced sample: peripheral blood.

The CDR3 DNA reads TGTGCCAGCAGGATGGGGACGAACTATGGCTACACCTTC. Translated, it gives CASRMGTNYGYTF. The rearrangement uses TRBV6-1 and TRBJ1-2; D might be TRBD1 (5 bases). Deletions cut 6 bases from V and 2 bases from J, with 10 bases between. The CDR3 has 13 amino acids. The germline V gene encodes CDR1 MNHNS and CDR2 SASEGT.